A selection of T cell receptor beta chains follows, all from one sample in a study of blood T cell repertoires in COVID-19. Profiling relied on immunoSEQ multiplex PCR, and the TCRdb table lists in-frame clones only, not all of them. The sample holds about 79,000 clones, roughly 90% seen once. Sequencing input: peripheral blood. Receptor source: a man aged 45 to 65 with active COVID-19. Each CDR3 is given with its conserved first and last residue. D genes are given only for firm matches. Some rows have no size entry. The others give once, few or many, or a class for an expanded clone.

D gene,J gene,V gene,clone size,CDR3 protein,CDR3 DNA
TRBD1,TRBJ2-2,TRBV2,.,CASSWDRAETGELFF,TGTGCCAGCAGTTGGGACAGGGCGGAAACCGGGGAGCTGTTTTTT
.,TRBJ1-4,TRBV28,.,CASSVRGGNEKLFF,TGTGCCAGCAGCGTCAGGGGAGGGAATGAAAAACTGTTTTTT
.,TRBJ2-5,TRBV1,.,CTSSQVQTPSRLPPETQYF,TGCACCAGCAGCCAAGTTCAAACCCCTTCTAGGCTACCCCCTGAGACCCAGTACTTC
.,TRBJ2-7,TRBV3-1/TRBV3-2,.,CASSPPTGSGTYEQYF,TGTGCCAGCAGCCCCCCTACGGGTAGCGGAACCTACGAGCAGTACTTC
.,TRBJ1-1,TRBV5-4,few,CASSLSGVLNTEAFF,TGTGCCAGCAGCTTATCAGGGGTCCTGAACACTGAAGCTTTCTTT
TRBD1,TRBJ1-1,TRBV29-1,.,CSVDRGGWTEAFF,TGCAGCGTTGATAGAGGGGGCTGGACTGAAGCTTTCTTT
.,TRBJ2-3,TRBV6-5,.,CARLPRASNTDTQYF,TGTGCCAGGCTCCCCAGGGCCTCCAACACAGATACGCAGTATTTT
.,TRBJ1-5,TRBV9,.,CASSVGGGNQPQHF,TGTGCCAGCAGCGTAGGGGGAGGAAATCAGCCCCAGCATTTT
TRBD1,TRBJ1-2,TRBV3-1/TRBV3-2,once,CASSARQGGGYTF,TGTGCCAGCAGCGCGAGACAGGGCGGCGGCTACACCTTC
TRBD2,TRBJ2-2,TRBV6-5,.,CASSSSGRSGELFF,TGTGCCAGCAGCTCCAGCGGGAGGTCGGGGGAGCTGTTTTTT
TRBD1,TRBJ1-6,TRBV6-6,.,CASSYSDRGLSPLHF,TGTGCCAGCAGTTACTCAGACAGGGGGCTTTCACCCCTCCACTTT
TRBD2,TRBJ2-1,TRBV19,.,CASMGGSGSYNEQFF,TGTGCCAGTATGGGAGGGTCTGGCTCCTACAATGAGCAGTTCTTC
TRBD2,TRBJ2-7,TRBV5-1,.,CASASGRVYEQYF,TGCGCCAGCGCCAGCGGGAGGGTTTACGAGCAGTACTTC
.,TRBJ1-3,TRBV4-2,.,CASGERMNSGNTIYF,TGTGCCAGCGGGGAGCGGATGAACTCTGGAAACACCATATATTTT
.,TRBJ1-6,TRBV11-3,.,CASSLSQGRNSPLHF,TGTGCCAGCAGCCTCTCACAGGGACGAAATTCACCCCTCCACTTT
TRBD1,TRBJ2-3,TRBV15,.,CATSRDQGALTDTQYF,TGTGCCACCAGCAGAGATCAGGGGGCGCTTACAGATACGCAGTATTTT
TRBD1,TRBJ2-4,TRBV19,.,CASSPPGQGSNIQYF,TGTGCCAGTAGTCCACCGGGACAGGGGTCGAACATTCAGTACTTC
.,TRBJ2-7,TRBV27,.,CATRPTQYSSYEQYF,TGTGCCACCAGGCCAACACAGTATTCTTCCTACGAGCAGTACTTC
TRBD2,TRBJ2-5,TRBV5-1,.,CASSLAGGRKTQYF,TGCGCCAGCAGCTTAGCGGGGGGGCGGAAGACCCAGTACTTC
.,TRBJ2-7,TRBV4-3,.,CASSQGGGHYEQYF,TGCGCCAGCAGCCAAGGGGGCGGCCACTACGAGCAGTACTTC
TRBD1,TRBJ2-5,TRBV7-9,.,CASSPGTGDETQYF,TGTGCCAGCAGCCCCGGGACAGGGGACGAGACCCAGTACTTC
.,TRBJ1-4,TRBV19,.,CASSIWDTSNEKLFF,TGTGCCAGTAGTATATGGGACACTTCGAATGAAAAACTGTTTTTT
.,TRBJ1-2,TRBV6-5,.,CASSEVYGYTF,TGTGCCAGCAGCGAGGTCTATGGCTACACCTTC
TRBD2,TRBJ2-4,TRBV7-3,.,CASTRTSGRLAKNIQYF,TGTGCCAGCACGAGGACTAGCGGGAGACTAGCCAAAAACATTCAGTACTTC
.,TRBJ2-7,TRBV27,once,CASSFKGSPSSYEQYF,TGTGCCAGCAGTTTTAAGGGGTCACCAAGCTCCTACGAGCAGTACTTC
.,TRBJ1-6,TRBV18,.,CASSPPRGRRENSPLHF,TGTGCCAGCTCACCACCGCGGGGAAGAAGAGAAAATTCACCCCTCCACTTT
.,TRBJ1-4,TRBV5-1,.,CASSLEGPNEKLFF,TGCGCCAGCAGCTTGGAGGGGCCTAATGAAAAACTGTTTTTT
.,TRBJ2-7,TRBV28,.,CASSPGGRTGRDEQYF,TGTGCCAGCAGTCCAGGGGGGAGGACAGGGAGGGACGAGCAGTACTTC
.,TRBJ2-1,TRBV3-1/TRBV3-2,.,CASSRRGSYNEQFF,TGTGCCAGCAGCCGCCGGGGTTCCTACAATGAGCAGTTCTTC
TRBD1,TRBJ1-2,TRBV5-1,once,CASRFGTGTAYGYTF,TGCGCCAGCAGGTTTGGGACCGGGACAGCCTATGGCTACACCTTC
TRBD1,TRBJ1-3,TRBV6-5,.,CASSYTRQGTGNTIYF,TGTGCCAGCAGTTACACCCGACAGGGAACTGGAAACACCATATATTTT
TRBD1,TRBJ1-2,TRBV3-1/TRBV3-2,once,CASSRRDSNNYGYTF,TGTGCCAGCAGCCGCCGGGACAGCAATAACTATGGCTACACCTTC
.,TRBJ2-7,TRBV29-1,.,CSAAGGGGKTYEQYF,TGCAGCGCCGCTGGGGGAGGGGGAAAAACCTACGAGCAGTACTTC
.,TRBJ2-5,TRBV10-3,.,CAISDGWGSPEGQYF,TGTGCCATCAGTGATGGGTGGGGGTCGCCGGAGGGCCAGTACTTC
.,TRBJ2-2,TRBV5-6,.,CASSDGKLTGELFF,TGTGCCAGCAGCGACGGGAAACTCACCGGGGAGCTGTTTTTT
TRBD1,TRBJ2-1,TRBV11-2,.,CASSPGTGGKDEQFF,TGTGCCAGCAGCCCAGGGACAGGGGGCAAGGATGAGCAGTTCTTC
.,TRBJ1-6,TRBV5-6,few,CASSLEGASPLHF,TGTGCCAGCAGCTTGGAGGGAGCTTCACCCCTCCACTTT